The 23 T cell receptor beta chains presented below share a single source sample, sequenced in a study of blood T cells in healthy people across ages. The second PCR ran about 6 to 12 cycles with a sample-barcoded 5' primer and J-beta primers. TCRdb re-analysed the 5' RACE reads in MiXCR, keeping a single row per CDR3 protein. The data contain 1,100,000 or so distinct CDR3 sequences, 45% of them singletons. The sequencing input was blood. All receptors derive from a woman in her sixties in good health.

The chain has TRBV20-1 and TRBJ2-1, with D possibly being TRBD1 or TRBD2 (5 bases each). Germline V gives CDR1 DFQATT, CDR2 SNEGSKA (reference sequence). This CDR3 comprises 16 residues. Between the trimmed V and J ends, which lost 4 bases and 5 bases, there was a span of 21 bases. For the CDR3, the DNA is TGCAGTGCTACAGATCCCTCCAGGGACGTGGACAATGAGCAGTTCTTC. Residues: CSATDPSRDVDNEQFF.

The V gene is TRBV10-2, the J gene TRBJ2-1; no definite D call. CDR1 is WSHSY, CDR2 SAAADI, per germline. Deletions cut 2 bases from V and 10 bases from J, with 6 bases between. This CDR3 contains 11 residues. Here the CDR3 reads CASSEGLEQFF. The DNA of the CDR3 is TGCGCCAGCAGTGAGGGTCTAGAGCAGTTCTTC.

The chain has TRBV10-3 and TRBJ2-1; 7 bases are a match to TRBD2. V shed 4 bases, J shed 6 bases, and the junction held 9 bases outside the gene matches. The CDR3 length is 15 residues. From germline, CDR1 is ENHRY and CDR2 SYGVKD. The chain's CDR3 is CAISGGGFNANEQFF. CDR3 coding DNA: TGTGCCATCAGTGGGGGAGGGTTTAACGCCAATGAGCAGTTCTTC.

The chain has TRBV7-9 and TRBJ2-1; D not resolved. Germline V gene lookup returns CDR1 SEHNR and CDR2 FQNEAQ (reference sequence). The CDR3 runs 16 residues. With 1 base removed from V and 7 bases from J, the gap between germline ends came to 17 bases. Written as DNA, the CDR3 is TGTGCCAGCAGCTTAGGAAGGTCCTGGGGTAGAAATGAGCAGTTCTTC. It codes for CASSLGRSWGRNEQFF. Filled out from reference TRBV7-9 and TRBJ2-1, the complete variable domain reads DTGVSQNPRHKITKRGQNVTFRCDPISEHNRLYWYRQTLGQGPEFLTYFQNEAQLEKSRLLSDRFSAERPKGSFSTLEIQRTEQGDSAMYLCASSLGRSWGRNEQFFGPGTRLTVL.

The V call is TRBV29-1, the J call TRBJ2-3; no definite D call. Germline assignment: CDR1 SQVTM and CDR2 ANQGSEA. This CDR3 region has 11 residues. The V and J ends lost 7 bases and 3 bases respectively, with 8 bases between them. CDR3 bases: TGCAGCGATGTTCGAACAGATACGCAGTATTTT. This codes for CSDVRTDTQYF.

This chain uses TRBV13 with TRBJ2-7; 9 bases line up with TRBD2. This CDR3 contains 16 residues. Germline-derived CDR1 and CDR2 are PRHDT and FYEKMQ (reference sequence). Germline trimming cut 1 base from V and 0 bases from J; bases unmatched to any gene: 4. The CDR3 protein is CASSLAAGGISYEQYF. The DNA for the CDR3 is TGTGCCAGCAGCTTAGCTGCGGGAGGGATCTCCTACGAGCAGTACTTC.

The chain employs TRBV20-1 and TRBJ2-5; D is unresolved. The J call is doubtful: the DNA matches TRBJ2-7 better. The CDR3 contains 11 residues. Germline V gene data show CDR1 as DFQATT and CDR2 as SNEGSKA (reference sequence). The CDR3 protein is CSAGSSHEQYF. The CDR3 DNA sequence: TGCAGTGCTGGGTCTTCCCACGAGCAGTACTTC.

The chain links TRBV20-1 to TRBJ2-7; D tentatively fits TRBD1 or TRBD2 (5 bases each). CDR3 length: 15 amino acids. Germline lookup yields CDR1 DFQATT and CDR2 SNEGSKA (reference sequence). Trimming left V 3 bases short and J 4 bases short, with 19 bases between. The CDR3 sequence is CSARGVGLALYEQYF. CDR3 coding DNA: TGCAGTGCTAGGGGGGTTGGGCTAGCACTTTACGAGCAGTACTTC.

This clonotype was detected many times. J is TRBJ2-4 and V is TRBV20-1, with 9 bases matching TRBD2. The germline gives CDR1 DFQATT, CDR2 SNEGSKA (reference sequence). With 5 bases clipped from V and 0 bases from J, the junction kept 5 bases outside the gene matches. The CDR3 covers 15 residues. The CDR3 region is CSAPLAGEAKNIQYF. CDR3 nucleotide sequence: TGCAGTGCTCCTTTAGCGGGAGAAGCCAAAAACATTCAGTACTTC.

This clonotype was seen many times. V and J are TRBV10-3 and TRBJ1-5; 8 nucleotides align to TRBD1. Germline V gene data show CDR1 as ENHRY and CDR2 as SYGVKD. This CDR3 spans 14 amino acids. V gave up 7 bases and J gave up 6 bases; unmatched junction bases: 8. The CDR3 DNA is TGTGCCATCACCTCGGACAGGGATGTTCAGCCCCAGCATTTT. Translation: CAITSDRDVQPQHF.

The rearrangement uses TRBV7-9 and TRBJ1-4; D is undetermined. Germline CDR1 and CDR2: SEHNR and FQNEAQ (reference sequence). The CDR3 contains 15 residues. V lost 5 bases, J lost 0 bases, and 10 bases lay in between. CDR3 DNA sequence: TGTGCCAGCAGCCTAGATGGAACAACTAATGAAAAACTGTTTTTT. Protein product: CASSLDGTTNEKLFF.

This clonotype turned up a few times. The chain uses TRBV29-1 and TRBJ1-2, with 10 positions matching TRBD1. The germline gives CDR1 SQVTM, CDR2 ANQGSEA. The trim removed 4 bases at V and 8 bases at J, leaving 1 base unmatched. The CDR3 has 11 amino acids. In DNA form, the CDR3 reads TGCAGCGTTGCGACAGGGGGCGGCTACACCTTC. It encodes CSVATGGGYTF.

This sequence joins TRBV24-1 and TRBJ2-2; D remains unclear. The CDR3 spans 12 residues. Germline CDR1 and CDR2: KGHDR and SFDVKD. Trimming took off 5 bases at V and 6 bases at J, with 6 bases between the two ends. The CDR3 nucleotides read TGTGCCACCAGTGGCTGGGCCGGGGAGCTGTTTTTT. Translation gives CATSGWAGELFF.

V gene TRBV15 combines with J gene TRBJ2-5; D is undetermined. The germline gives CDR1 LNHNV, CDR2 YYDKDF (reference sequence). The CDR3 loop spans 11 amino acids. V was cut by 5 bases and J by 7 bases, with 8 bases left in between. The CDR3 bases are TGTGCCACCAGCGTGAGTTTGACCCAGTACTTC. As protein: CATSVSLTQYF.

The chain employs TRBV3-1 and TRBJ1-1; D is unresolved. CDR3 length equals 11 residues. Trimming took off 3 bases at V and 10 bases at J, with 9 bases between the two ends. Germline V gives CDR1 LGHDT, CDR2 YNNKEL (reference sequence). CDR3 bases: TGTGCCAGCAGCCAGTTAGACGTAGCTTTCTTT. Its translation is CASSQLDVAFF.

This chain links TRBV5-6 with TRBJ2-4, with 13 nucleotides matching TRBD2. With the DNA end fitting TRBJ2-7 better, the J assignment may be wrong. The CDR3 covers 14 residues. The germline V gene encodes CDR1 SGHDT and CDR2 YYEEEE. CDR3 nucleotides: TGTGCCAGCAGGGGACTAGCGGGAAGCAACGAGCAGTACTTC. Translating gives CASRGLAGSNEQYF.

This clonotype turned up a few times. The J gene is TRBJ2-3, the V gene TRBV29-1, with 11 bases fitting TRBD1. The CDR3 has 12 amino acids. Germline CDR1 SQVTM, CDR2 ANQGSEA. Trimming at V came to 6 bases and at J to 7 bases, leaving 3 bases not matched to a gene. CDR3 in amino acids: CSVWTGGYTQYF. CDR3 in DNA: TGCAGCGTCTGGACAGGGGGCTATACGCAGTATTTT.

This clonotype was picked up many times. The gene calls are TRBV29-1 and TRBJ2-7; D perhaps matches TRBD1 (7 bases). Trimming left V 3 bases short and J 0 bases short, with 12 bases between. This CDR3 has 14 residues. Germline assignment: CDR1 SQVTM and CDR2 ANQGSEA. In nucleotides, the CDR3 is TGCAGCGTTGATCTTCAGGGGGGCTCCTACGAGCAGTACTTC. Protein sequence: CSVDLQGGSYEQYF.

This clonotype was seen a few times. V usage is TRBV7-2 and J usage is TRBJ1-2; D may be TRBD1 (5 bases). Germline assignment: CDR1 SGHTA and CDR2 FQGNSA. Deletions cut 3 bases from V and 2 bases from J, with 10 bases between. CDR3 size: 14 residues. The CDR3 DNA reads as TGTGCCAGCAGCTTCCAGACAGAAAACTATGGCTACACCTTC. Protein: CASSFQTENYGYTF. The full variable domain, with the rest looked up from reference TRBV7-2 and TRBJ1-2, is GAGVSQSPSNKVTEKGKDVELRCDPISGHTALYWYRQSLGQGLEFLIYFQGNSAPDKSGLPSDRFSAERTGGSVSTLTIQRTQQEDSAVYLCASSFQTENYGYTFGSGTRLTVV.

V is TRBV5-1 and J is TRBJ2-7; 12 positions agree with TRBD2. J was trimmed by 3 bases and V by 5 bases; bases with no gene match: 15. Germline V CDR1 and CDR2: SGHRS, YFSETQ. The CDR3 sequence is 18 residues long. The chain's CDR3 is CASRRGLAGPGGIYEQYF. CDR3 nucleotides: TGCGCCAGCAGACGAGGACTAGCGGGACCTGGGGGGATCTACGAGCAGTACTTC.

The genes are TRBV4-2 and TRBJ2-7, with D perhaps matching TRBD1 (6 bases). The CDR3 spans 17 residues. The V and J ends lost 4 bases and 10 bases respectively, with 29 bases between them. Germline V lookup: CDR1 LGHNA, CDR2 YNFKEQ. Here the CDR3 DNA reads TGTGCCAGCAGCCCTAATCTATTAACAGGGATTGCAGAGATCCAGTACTTC. This gives the protein CASSPNLLTGIAEIQYF.

This clonotype was seen more than once but under ten times. This chain links TRBV20-1 with TRBJ2-1; 8 bases align to TRBD1. The CDR3 has 13 amino acids. From germline, CDR1 is DFQATT and CDR2 SNEGSKA (reference sequence). Trimming took 5 bases from V and 6 from J; bases not matched to a gene: 6. For the CDR3, the DNA is TGCAGTGCTCCACTAGACAGGGGCAATGAGCAGTTCTTC. It encodes CSAPLDRGNEQFF.

Written as DNA, the CDR3 is TGTGCCAGCAGCGTAGGGACTAGCCGGAGGGAGCAGTTCTTC. Amino acid sequence: CASSVGTSRREQFF. The chain combines TRBV9 with TRBJ2-1, with 8 bases lining up with TRBD2. The V segment lost 0 bases and the J segment 10 bases; nucleotides outside the gene matches: 6. In germline, CDR1 is SGDLS, CDR2 YYNGEE. The CDR3 contains 14 residues.